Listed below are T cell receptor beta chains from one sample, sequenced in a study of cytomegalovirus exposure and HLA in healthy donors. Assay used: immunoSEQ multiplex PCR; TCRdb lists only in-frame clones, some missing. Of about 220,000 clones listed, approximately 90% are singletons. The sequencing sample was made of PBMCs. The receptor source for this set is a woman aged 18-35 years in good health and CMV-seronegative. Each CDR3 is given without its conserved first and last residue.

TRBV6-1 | ASSSAGGITEQY
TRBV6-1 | ASLTGTGDGNTIY
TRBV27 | ASSLRRGAYEQY
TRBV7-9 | ASTRTGVSDGYT
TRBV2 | ASSADSVNEKLF
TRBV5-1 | ASRVIPGLAEETQY
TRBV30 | AWSMRATGNTIY
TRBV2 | ASRTGPGANVLT
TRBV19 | ASSIVTAPPGNEQF
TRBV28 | ASSPGGANEKLF
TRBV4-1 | ASSLGGNTEAF
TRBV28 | ASSPQIYNSPLH
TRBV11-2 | ASSLISLAGVKHEQY
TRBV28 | ASNTIQGTDYGYT
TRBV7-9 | ASSLVGQGTYEQY
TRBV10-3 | AISEFIREAKNEQF
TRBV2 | ASQIGQEKSEQY
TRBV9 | ASSAHSGLAAQETQY
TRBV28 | ASRSVPGQGASSGNTIY
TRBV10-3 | AISPRPYEQY
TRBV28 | ANSPAF
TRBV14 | ASSQALGGTGELF
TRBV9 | ASSAQDTQY
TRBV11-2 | ASSFSPLGRETQY
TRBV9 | ASSNSRGADYGYT
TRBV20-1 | SARKQETQY
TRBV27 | ASSRMTGRRPKEPQH
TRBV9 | ASSVVRDRGNQPQH
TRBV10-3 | ASKLREPNEQF
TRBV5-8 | ASSAGTGRKGYT
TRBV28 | ASSPSGQGDTGELF
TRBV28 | ASSYGQTTEAF
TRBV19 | ASSVPQGTTEAF
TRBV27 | ASSLGAVSTDTQY
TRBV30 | AWSVSGRGTSTDTQY
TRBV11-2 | ASTRGSARSGNTIY
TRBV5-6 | ASSFSAGGVETQY
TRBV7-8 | ASSLDSPEAF
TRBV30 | AWTDRGGQPQH
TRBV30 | ALLAGTGEQY
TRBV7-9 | ASSRETPRGEQY
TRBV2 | ASSDPLGREFGEAF
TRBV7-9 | ASSAQGLAAASTDTQY